The source of this T cell receptor (beta chain) is a study of long-term antiretroviral therapy in people with HIV. The libraries were made with immunoSEQ v3.0 at survey level. This table comes from immunoSEQ multiplex PCR, and its TCRdb copy is limited to in-frame clones, with some not included. The repertoire consists of about 25,000 clones, with 86% occurring once and the leading ten covering about a sixth. V lost 3 bases and J lost 10, with 12 bases in between. The CDR3 spans 11 residues. Germline CDR1 is GTSNPN and CDR2 is SVGIG (reference sequence). The sequenced sample was unsorted PBMCs, obtained 1.2 years after starting antiretroviral therapy. This chain connects TRBV30 to TRBJ1-1; no definite D call. The clonotype originates from a man aged 45 to 65 with HIV. DNA of the CDR3: TGTGCCTGGAGCACATCTAAGAGAGCTTTCTTT. Translated, it gives CAWSTSKRAFF.